Each of the 21 T cell receptor beta chains below was sequenced from the same sample in a study of neurological immune-mediated disorders (dated by TCRdb to the late 2010s). To prepare the library, 5' RACE was applied. The data were produced on an Illumina HiSeq 2500. Using fastp trimming at Q25 and MiXCR clonotype assembly, TCRdb reanalyzed the public sequencing data and kept in-frame beta chains. CDR3 protein sequences are deduplicated, and each keeps its most common genes and DNA. The sample contains approximately 31,000 distinct CDR3 sequences, approximately 4.3% of them found a single time. Of the sample, under 30% falls within the top ten clones. The specimen was PBMCs. These receptor sequences come from a man in his late teens or twenties in good health.

This clonotype was seen ten or more times. The gene calls are TRBV5-1 and TRBJ1-1; TRBD1 matches 8 bases. The trim removed 7 bases at V and 1 base at J, leaving 6 bases unmatched. Germline assignment: CDR1 SGHRS and CDR2 YFSETQ. This CDR3 has 14 amino acids. As DNA, the CDR3 is TGCGCCAGCGGGACAGGCCCTGGGAACACTGAAGCTTTCTTT. Protein: CASGTGPGNTEAFF.

Many counts were recorded for this clonotype. The genes are TRBV5-1 and TRBJ2-1, with TRBD1 matching 9 bases. The CDR3 spans 15 residues. Germline loops: CDR1 SGHRS, CDR2 YFSETQ. V dropped 4 bases and J dropped 9; count of bases not matched to a gene: 11. This CDR3 reads CASSDPGQGRTEQFF. For the CDR3, the DNA is TGCGCCAGCAGCGATCCGGGACAGGGACGAACTGAGCAGTTCTTC.

This clonotype was seen at least ten times. The chain employs TRBV12-3 or TRBV12-4 and TRBJ1-1; no clear D. The ends were cut back, 4 bases at V and 0 bases at J, with 9 bases in the middle. The CDR3 runs 14 residues. The CDR3 sequence is CASSSGRLNTEAFF. In DNA form, the CDR3 reads TGTGCCAGCAGTTCAGGACGTTTGAACACTGAAGCTTTCTTT.

This clonotype was seen ten or more times. The chain joins TRBV7-6 to TRBJ2-7; tentatively, D is TRBD1 or TRBD2 (5 bases each). This CDR3 is 14 amino acids long. CDR1 is SGHVS and CDR2 is FNYEAQ in the germline V gene. The V gene lost 1 base and the J gene lost 4 bases, with 11 bases spanning the gap. The chain's CDR3 is CASSLEGDGYEQYF. In DNA form, the CDR3 reads TGTGCCAGCAGCTTAGAAGGGGACGGATACGAGCAGTACTTC.

This clonotype was seen repeatedly, ten times or more. The chain carries TRBV5-6 and TRBJ2-7, with a possible D match to TRBD1 (6 bases). The V gene's germline CDR1 is SGHDT and CDR2 YYEEEE. This CDR3 is built from 13 residues. V lost 2 bases and J 2 bases, leaving 8 bases between the germline ends. CDR3 sequence reads: CASSFGGPYEQYF. CDR3 nucleotides: TGTGCCAGCAGCTTTGGGGGCCCCTACGAGCAGTACTTC.

This clonotype has at least ten counts. The chain has TRBV5-1 and TRBJ1-4; TRBD1 agrees at 7 bases. The CDR3 is 15 residues long. The V gene end was trimmed by 2 bases and the J gene end by 2 bases; junction bases not matched to a gene: 3. Per germline, CDR1 SGHRS and CDR2 YFSETQ. This chain's CDR3 is CASSFQGGTNEKLFF. The CDR3 DNA is TGCGCCAGCAGCTTCCAGGGGGGGACTAATGAAAAACTGTTTTTT. Based on the CDR3 plus reference TRBV5-1 and TRBJ1-4, the full variable domain is KAGVTQTPRYLIKTRGQQVTLSCSPISGHRSVSWYQQTPGQGLQFLFEYFSETQRNKGNFPGRFSGRQFSNSRSEMNVSTLELGDSALYLCASSFQGGTNEKLFFGSGTQLSVL.

This clonotype occurred many times. In nucleotides, the CDR3 is TGTGCCATCAAACAGGGAGGCTGGTACGAGCAGTACTTC. Amino acid sequence: CAIKQGGWYEQYF. This chain connects TRBV10-3 to TRBJ2-7, with D perhaps given as TRBD1 or TRBD2 (6 bases each). V was cut by 7 bases and J by 4 bases, with 14 bases left in between. Germline V gene lookup returns CDR1 ENHRY and CDR2 SYGVKD. The CDR3 loop spans 13 amino acids.

This clonotype was counted many times. The CDR3 coding sequence is TGTGCCAGCCGGGAGCAGGGACCTTACTCTGGAAACACCATATATTTT. Encoded protein: CASREQGPYSGNTIYF. The gene calls are TRBV28 and TRBJ1-3, with D possibly matching TRBD1 (5 bases). V lost 8 bases to trimming and J lost 0 bases, with 17 bases between them. Germline V CDR1 and CDR2: MDHEN, SYDVKM. There are 16 residues in the CDR3. Filled out from reference TRBV28 and TRBJ1-3, the complete variable domain reads DVKVTQSSRYLVKRTGEKVFLECVQDMDHENMFWYRQDPGLGLRLIYFSYDVKMKEKGDIPEGYSVSREKKERFSLILESASTNQTSMYLCASREQGPYSGNTIYFGEGSWLTVV.

In its sample, this clonotype was seen many times. The chain employs TRBV5-1 and TRBJ2-5; D call uncertain. The CDR3 has 14 residues. Per germline, CDR1 SGHRS and CDR2 YFSETQ. The V end lost 0 bases, the J end lost 2 bases, and 8 bases lay between the germline ends. This CDR3 reads CASSLVPDQETQYF. Here the CDR3 DNA reads TGCGCCAGCAGCTTGGTGCCCGATCAAGAGACCCAGTACTTC.

This clonotype was picked up many times. CDR3 region: CASSPGLVGARETQYF. The CDR3 DNA follows: TGCGCCAGCAGCCCAGGCCTCGTGGGGGCGCGAGAGACCCAGTACTTC. The chain combines TRBV5-1 with TRBJ2-5, with D possibly being TRBD1 (6 bases). Per the germline V gene, CDR1 is SGHRS and CDR2 is YFSETQ. With 4 bases removed from V and 4 bases from J, the gap between germline ends came to 20 bases. The CDR3 is 16 residues long.

This clonotype was observed many times. V gene TRBV20-1 combines with J gene TRBJ1-4; D gene ambiguous. Trimming shortened V by 3 bases and J by 8 bases, and 7 bases separated the two germline ends. Per germline, CDR1 DFQATT and CDR2 SNEGSKA (reference sequence). The CDR3 is 11 amino acids. CDR3 sequence reads: CSASLREKLFF. In DNA, the CDR3 is TGCAGTGCTAGCCTGAGAGAAAAACTGTTTTTT.

This clonotype was seen at least ten times. The rearrangement links TRBV5-1 to TRBJ1-1, with TRBD1 as a possible D gene (6 bases). The germline V gene encodes CDR1 SGHRS and CDR2 YFSETQ. This CDR3 spans 15 amino acids. Trimming shortened V by 2 bases and J by 2 bases, and 13 bases separated the two germline ends. DNA for the CDR3: TGCGCCAGCAGCTTTATGGGGGCATTAAACACTGAAGCTTTCTTT. This translates into CASSFMGALNTEAFF.

This clonotype has a count of ten or more. The rearrangement joins TRBV6-5 to TRBJ1-1; D is unresolved. The CDR3 length is 13 residues. V lost 5 bases, J lost 4 bases, and 11 bases lay in between. CDR1 is MNHEY, CDR2 SVGAGI, per germline. Written as DNA, the CDR3 is TGTGCCAGCAGTCCGGCTTGGGGCACTGAAGCTTTCTTT. It encodes CASSPAWGTEAFF.

In its sample, this clonotype was seen many times. The chain is built from TRBV3-1 and TRBJ2-3, with a possible D match to TRBD2 (5 bases). Germline lookup yields CDR1 LGHDT and CDR2 YNNKEL (reference sequence). Trimming took 4 bases from V and 5 from J, leaving 13 bases between them. This CDR3 is built from 14 residues. The CDR3: CASSPRTAGDTQYF. The CDR3 DNA sequence: TGTGCCAGCAGCCCAAGAACGGCGGGAGATACGCAGTATTTT.

The sample holds many counts of this clonotype. CDR3 in DNA: TGTGCCAGCAGCCCGGGACCGGGACTAGTGTCTGATACGCAGTATTTT. This sequence encodes CASSPGPGLVSDTQYF. The chain combines TRBV5-5 with TRBJ2-3, with 8 positions matching TRBD2. Germline trimming cut 4 bases from V and 6 bases from J; bases unmatched to any gene: 13. Germline V CDR1 and CDR2: SGHKS, YYEKEE (reference sequence). The CDR3 runs 16 residues.

This clonotype came up many times. V gene TRBV7-8 combines with J gene TRBJ2-7; D perhaps matches TRBD2 (6 bases). The V gene's germline CDR1 is SGHVS and CDR2 FQNEAQ. The CDR3 loop spans 14 amino acids. Trimming left V 2 bases short and J 1 base short, with 9 bases between. The CDR3 nucleotides are TGTGCCAGCAGCTTACGGGAGCAATCCTACGAGCAGTACTTC. Its protein is CASSLREQSYEQYF.

The table lists this clonotype with many counts. The CDR3 reads CASSSIVRVGDTQYF. The CDR3 DNA reads TGTGCCAGCAGTTCTATCGTGAGGGTCGGAGATACGCAGTATTTT. The chain has TRBV6-2 or TRBV6-3 and TRBJ2-3; TRBD2 might be the D (5 bases). V was trimmed by 4 bases and J by 5 bases, leaving 16 bases between them. This CDR3 is 15 amino acids long. CDR1 and CDR2 from the germline V gene are MNHEY and SVGEGT.

This clonotype was seen ten or more times. The J gene is TRBJ1-5, the V gene TRBV7-9; D possibly corresponds to TRBD1 (5 bases). The CDR3 sequence is 16 residues long. From germline, CDR1 is SEHNR and CDR2 FQNEAQ (reference sequence). Between the trimmed V and J ends, which lost 2 bases and 4 bases, there was a span of 15 bases. CDR3 sequence reads: CASSLPTGLHNQPQHF. Written as DNA, the CDR3 is TGTGCCAGCAGCTTACCGACGGGACTTCATAATCAGCCCCAGCATTTT.

The chain joins TRBV2 to TRBJ2-7, with a tentative D call TRBD1 (5 bases). CDR1 is SNHLY and CDR2 is FYNNEI in the germline V gene. The CDR3 sequence is 13 residues long. Trimming stripped 8 bases from V and 3 bases from J, with 14 bases between. DNA of the CDR3: TGTGCCAGCTTAAAGACAGATCGCTACGAGCAGTACTTC. Translated, it gives CASLKTDRYEQYF.

Concerning this clonotype: Being one base from a much bigger clone, this may be a read error. The chain uses TRBV5-1 and TRBJ2-1; D not resolved. CDR1 is SGHRS, CDR2 YFSETQ, per germline. The length of the CDR3 is 16 residues. This chain's CDR3 is CASSSPVRPNYSEQFF. The CDR3 DNA sequence: TGCGCCAGCAGCTCCCCAGTTAGACCAAACTACAGTGAGCAGTTCTTC.

This clonotype has at least ten counts. V usage is TRBV12-3 or TRBV12-4 and J usage is TRBJ1-1, with D hard to call. The CDR3 consists of 13 residues. The ends were cut back, 6 bases at V and 6 bases at J, with 14 bases in the middle. The DNA for the CDR3 is TGTGCCAGCAGCCCTTCAGGCCGGGCTGAAGCTTTCTTT. Its protein is CASSPSGRAEAFF.